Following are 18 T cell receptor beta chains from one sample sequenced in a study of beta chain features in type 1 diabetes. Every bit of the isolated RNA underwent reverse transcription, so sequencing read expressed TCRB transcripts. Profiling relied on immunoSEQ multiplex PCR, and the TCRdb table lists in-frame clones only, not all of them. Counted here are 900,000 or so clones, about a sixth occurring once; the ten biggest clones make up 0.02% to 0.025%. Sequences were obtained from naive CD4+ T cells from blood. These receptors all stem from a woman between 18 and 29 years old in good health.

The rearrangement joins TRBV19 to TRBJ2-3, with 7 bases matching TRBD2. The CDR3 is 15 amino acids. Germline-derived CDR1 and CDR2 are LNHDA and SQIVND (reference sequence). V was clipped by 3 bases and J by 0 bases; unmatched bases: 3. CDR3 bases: TGTGCCAGTAGTATGCGGGGGACTAGCACAGATACGCAGTATTTT. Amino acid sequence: CASSMRGTSTDTQYF.

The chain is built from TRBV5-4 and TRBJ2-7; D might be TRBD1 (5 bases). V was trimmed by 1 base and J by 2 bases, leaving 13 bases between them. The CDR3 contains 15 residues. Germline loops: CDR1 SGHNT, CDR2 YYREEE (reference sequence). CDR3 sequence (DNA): TGTGCCAGCAGCTTGTCAAGGGGATCCGCCTACGAGCAGTACTTC. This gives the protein CASSLSRGSAYEQYF.

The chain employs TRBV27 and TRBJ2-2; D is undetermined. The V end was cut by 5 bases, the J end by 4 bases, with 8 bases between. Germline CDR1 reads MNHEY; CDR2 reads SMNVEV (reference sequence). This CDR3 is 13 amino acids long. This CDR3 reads CASSDPITGELFF. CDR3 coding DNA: TGTGCCAGCAGTGACCCAATCACCGGGGAGCTGTTTTTT.

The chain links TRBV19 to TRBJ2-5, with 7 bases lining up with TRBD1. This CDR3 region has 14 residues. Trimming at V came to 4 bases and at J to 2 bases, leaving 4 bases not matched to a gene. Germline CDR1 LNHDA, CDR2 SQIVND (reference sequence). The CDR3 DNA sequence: TGTGCCAGTAGTAAGGGACAGACTCAAGAGACCCAGTACTTC. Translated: CASSKGQTQETQYF. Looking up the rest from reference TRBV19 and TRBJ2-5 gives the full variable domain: DGGITQSPKYLFRKEGQNVTLSCEQNLNHDAMYWYRQDPGQGLRLIYYSQIVNDFQKGDIAEGYSVSREKKESFPLTVTSAQKNPTAFYLCASSKGQTQETQYFGPGTRLLVL.

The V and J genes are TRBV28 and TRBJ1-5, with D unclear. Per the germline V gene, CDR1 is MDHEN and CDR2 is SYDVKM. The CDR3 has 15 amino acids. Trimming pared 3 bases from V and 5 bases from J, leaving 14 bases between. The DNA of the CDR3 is TGTGCCAGCAGTTTGGGTACGGGGATCGATCAGCCCCAGCATTTT. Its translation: CASSLGTGIDQPQHF.

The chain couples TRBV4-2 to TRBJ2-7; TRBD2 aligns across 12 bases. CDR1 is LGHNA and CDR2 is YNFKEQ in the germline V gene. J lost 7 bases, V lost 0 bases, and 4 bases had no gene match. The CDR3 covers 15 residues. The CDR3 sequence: CASSQDGLAGSEQYF. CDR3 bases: TGTGCCAGCAGCCAAGACGGACTAGCGGGAAGTGAGCAGTACTTC.

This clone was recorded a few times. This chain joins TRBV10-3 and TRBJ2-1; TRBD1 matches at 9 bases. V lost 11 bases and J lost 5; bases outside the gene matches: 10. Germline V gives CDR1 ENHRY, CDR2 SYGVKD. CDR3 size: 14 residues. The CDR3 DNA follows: TGTGCCTCGAGGGGGGACAGGGCGGACAATGAGCAGTTCTTC. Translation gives CASRGDRADNEQFF.

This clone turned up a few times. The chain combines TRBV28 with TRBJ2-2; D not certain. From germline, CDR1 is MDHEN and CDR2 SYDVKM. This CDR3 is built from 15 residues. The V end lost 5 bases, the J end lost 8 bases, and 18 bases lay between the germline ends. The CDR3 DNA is TGTGCCAGCAGTCCCCTCGATGGGCTGGCTGGGGAGCTGTTTTTT. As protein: CASSPLDGLAGELFF.

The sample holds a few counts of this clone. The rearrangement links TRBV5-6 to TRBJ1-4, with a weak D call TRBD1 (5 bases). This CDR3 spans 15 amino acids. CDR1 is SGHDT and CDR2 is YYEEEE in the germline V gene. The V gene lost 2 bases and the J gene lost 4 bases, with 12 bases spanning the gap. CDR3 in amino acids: CASSFGGTVNEKLFF. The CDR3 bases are TGTGCCAGCAGCTTTGGTGGGACGGTTAATGAAAAACTGTTTTTT.

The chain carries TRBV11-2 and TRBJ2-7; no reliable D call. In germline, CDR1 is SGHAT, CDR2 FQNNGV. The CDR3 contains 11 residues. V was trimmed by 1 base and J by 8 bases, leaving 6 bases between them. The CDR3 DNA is TGTGCCAGCAGCTTAGCTGGGAAGCAGTACTTC. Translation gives CASSLAGKQYF.

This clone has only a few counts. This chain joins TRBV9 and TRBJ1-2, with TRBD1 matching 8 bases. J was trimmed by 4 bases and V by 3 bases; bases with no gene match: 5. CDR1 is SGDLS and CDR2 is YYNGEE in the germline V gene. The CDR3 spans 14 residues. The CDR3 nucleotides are TGTGCCAGCAGCGGCGACAGGGGTTCCTATGGCTACACCTTC. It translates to CASSGDRGSYGYTF.

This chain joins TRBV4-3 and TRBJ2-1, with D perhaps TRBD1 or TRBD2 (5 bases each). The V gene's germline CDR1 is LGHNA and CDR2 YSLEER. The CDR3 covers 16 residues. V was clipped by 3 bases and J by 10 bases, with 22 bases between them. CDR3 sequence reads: CASSQVYRDPKREQFF. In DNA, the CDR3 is TGCGCCAGCAGCCAGGTCTACCGGGACCCTAAGCGGGAGCAGTTCTTC.

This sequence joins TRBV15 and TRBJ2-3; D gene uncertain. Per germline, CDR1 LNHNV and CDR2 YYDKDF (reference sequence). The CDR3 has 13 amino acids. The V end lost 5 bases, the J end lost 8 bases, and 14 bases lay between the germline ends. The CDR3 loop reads CATSRAPGGTQYF. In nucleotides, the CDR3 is TGTGCCACCAGCCGTGCTCCAGGTGGTACGCAGTATTTT.

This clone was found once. For the CDR3, the DNA is TGCGCCAGCAGCTTGGTAGGGAGGACTAGCGGGAGGGCCAATCTGGGTGAGCAGTTCTTC. It translates to CASSLVGRTSGRANLGEQFF. The genes are TRBV5-1 and TRBJ2-1; 15 positions match TRBD2. V lost 0 bases, J lost 9 bases, and 16 bases stayed unmatched. Germline CDR1 reads SGHRS; CDR2 reads YFSETQ. This CDR3 has 20 residues.

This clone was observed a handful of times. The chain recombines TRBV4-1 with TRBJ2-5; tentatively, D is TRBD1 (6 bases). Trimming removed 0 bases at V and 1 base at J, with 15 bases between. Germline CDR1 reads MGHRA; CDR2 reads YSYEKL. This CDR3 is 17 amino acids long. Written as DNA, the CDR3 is TGCGCCAGCAGCCAAGATTTCAGGACAGAAGTCCAAGAGACCCAGTACTTC. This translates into CASSQDFRTEVQETQYF.

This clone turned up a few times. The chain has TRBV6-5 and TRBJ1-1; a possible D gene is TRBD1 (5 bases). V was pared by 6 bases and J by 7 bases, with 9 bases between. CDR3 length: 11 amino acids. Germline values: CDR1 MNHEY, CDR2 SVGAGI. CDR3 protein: CASRDTGEAFF. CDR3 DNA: TGTGCCAGCAGAGATACAGGTGAAGCTTTCTTT.

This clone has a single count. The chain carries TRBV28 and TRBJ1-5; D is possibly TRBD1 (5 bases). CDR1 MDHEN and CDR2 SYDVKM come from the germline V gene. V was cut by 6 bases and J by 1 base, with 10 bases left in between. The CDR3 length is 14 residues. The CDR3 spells CASRAGGSNQPQHF. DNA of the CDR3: TGTGCCAGCAGGGCCGGGGGAAGCAATCAGCCCCAGCATTTT.

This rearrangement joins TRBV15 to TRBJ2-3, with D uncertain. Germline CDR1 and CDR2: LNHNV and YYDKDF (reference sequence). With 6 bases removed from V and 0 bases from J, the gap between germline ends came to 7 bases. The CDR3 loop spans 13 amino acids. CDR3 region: CATRASSTDTQYF. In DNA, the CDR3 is TGTGCCACCAGGGCCTCTAGCACAGATACGCAGTATTTT. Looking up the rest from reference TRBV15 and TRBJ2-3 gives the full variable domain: DAMVIQNPRYQVTQFGKPVTLSCSQTLNHNVMYWYQQKSSQAPKLLFHYYDKDFNNEADTPDNFQSRRPNTSFCFLDIRSPGLGDTAMYLCATRASSTDTQYFGPGTRLTVL.